A selection of T cell receptor beta chains follows, all from one sample in a study of CD8 T cells in Susac syndrome. Using its own MiXCR run on the immunoSEQ multiplex PCR reads, TCRdb lists one record per CDR3 protein. The sample carries over 350,000 distinct CDR3 sequences, more than 80% recorded once. Input material: CD8+ T cells from PBMCs. The receptors shown here come from a human donor with multiple sclerosis. Both conserved end residues are part of each CDR3. Each record gives: V gene, D gene, J gene, clone size, CDR3 DNA, CDR3 protein. A D gene is named only where the DNA matches it firmly. The size of a clone is reported for some rows only, either as once, few or many, or as a class for expanded clones.

TRBV28	.	TRBJ2-7	.	TGTGCCAGCAGTTTCGCAGGGGATTTGGATTACGAGCAGTACTTC	CASSFAGDLDYEQYF
TRBV7-9	.	TRBJ2-1	.	TGTGCCAGCGACCTTTACAATGAGCAGTTCTTC	CASDLYNEQFF
TRBV10-3	.	TRBJ2-7	.	TGTGCCATCAGTGAAGGAGGGGCTGCCTACGAGCAGTACTTC	CAISEGGAAYEQYF
TRBV4-1	.	TRBJ2-3	.	TGCGCCAGCAGCCCCGACCGGGGAGATACGCAGTATTTT	CASSPDRGDTQYF
TRBV10-3	.	TRBJ1-4	.	TGTGCCATCAGTGAGTCGATTTACGGGATTACCGAAAAACTGTTTTTT	CAISESIYGITEKLFF
TRBV11-2	TRBD1	TRBJ2-7	few	TGTGCCAGCAGCTTTCCGGGACAGCCTTTATACGAGCAGTACTTC	CASSFPGQPLYEQYF
TRBV3-1	.	TRBJ1-1	.	TGTGCCAGCAGCCCAGGGCCCCCGGACACTGAAGCTTTCTTT	CASSPGPPDTEAFF
TRBV20-1	.	TRBJ2-7	.	TGCAGTGCCCAGTCTGAGGAGCAGTACTTC	CSAQSEEQYF
TRBV2	.	TRBJ2-7	.	TGTGCCAGCAGTTCCACTAGAGACGAGCAGTACTTC	CASSSTRDEQYF
TRBV6-1	.	TRBJ2-7	.	TGTGCCAGCCTTGGGGAGGTTGGGTACGAGCAGTACTTC	CASLGEVGYEQYF
TRBV12-5	.	TRBJ1-5	.	TGTGCTAGTGGCACGGGGGGCCCATCCGAAAATCAGCCCCAGCATTTT	CASGTGGPSENQPQHF
TRBV28	.	TRBJ1-5	few	TGTGCCAGCAGTCCAGGGTCTTATAGCAATCAGCCCCAGCATTTT	CASSPGSYSNQPQHF
TRBV4-1	.	TRBJ2-1	.	TGCGCCAGCAGCCAAGACAGGCGTATTAGCTCCTACAATGAGCAGTTCTTC	CASSQDRRISSYNEQFF
TRBV27	TRBD2	TRBJ2-1	.	TGTGCCAGCAGTTTAGTCGGGGGGATCTCCTACAATGAGCAGTTCTTC	CASSLVGGISYNEQFF
TRBV5-5	.	TRBJ2-2	.	TGTGCCAGCCAGGGGATGGGGGTGGTCGGGGAGCTGTTTTTT	CASQGMGVVGELFF
TRBV7-3	.	TRBJ2-5	.	TGTGCCAGCAGCTTAAACAGCGGTCTACGGGAGACCCAGTACTTC	CASSLNSGLRETQYF
TRBV6-6	.	TRBJ1-1	.	TGTGCCAGCAGTTACGAGGGGAACACTGAAGCTTTCTTT	CASSYEGNTEAFF
TRBV7-9	TRBD2	TRBJ2-2	once	TGTGCCAGCAGCTCCCAGCGGGGTGTTAACACCGGGGAGCTGTTTTTT	CASSSQRGVNTGELFF
TRBV12-3/TRBV12-4	.	TRBJ1-2	.	TGTGCCAGCACCTTGACAGCTAACTATGGCTACACCTTC	CASTLTANYGYTF
TRBV20-1	TRBD2	TRBJ2-3	.	TGCAGTGCTAGAGATCAAACTAGCGGCACAGATACGCAGTATTTT	CSARDQTSGTDTQYF
TRBV29-1	TRBD2	TRBJ2-7	.	TGCAGCGTCGAAGAGCGGGGTAACTCCTACGAGCAGTACTTC	CSVEERGNSYEQYF
TRBV7-9	TRBD2	TRBJ2-1	.	TGTGCCAGCAGCACTAGCGACTTCTCCTACAATGAGCAGTTCTTC	CASSTSDFSYNEQFF
TRBV11-2	TRBD1	TRBJ1-1	.	TGTGCCAGCAGCTTACGGGGTCGACAGGGTGATAGTGAAGCTTTCTTT	CASSLRGRQGDSEAFF
TRBV19	TRBD2	TRBJ2-5	once	TGTGCCAGTAGTATGTATCTCATGGGGCTAGCGGGACACCAAAAGGAGGAAGAGACCCAGTACTTC	CASSMYLMGLAGHQKEEETQYF
TRBV2	TRBD2	TRBJ2-1	once	TGTGCCAGCAGAGGGACTAGCGGGAGGTCCTACAATGAGCAGTTCTTC	CASRGTSGRSYNEQFF
TRBV27	.	TRBJ1-2	.	TGTGCCAGCAGTTTAAGCATGTGGCAGGGAGACGGCTACACCTTC	CASSLSMWQGDGYTF
TRBV5-1	.	TRBJ1-1	.	TGCGCCAGCAGCGCCGAGAGGGGAAGTTTTGAAGCTTTCTTT	CASSAERGSFEAFF
TRBV30	TRBD1	TRBJ2-7	.	TGTGCCTGGAGTGTACAGGGGACCCACGAGCAGTACTTC	CAWSVQGTHEQYF
TRBV9	.	TRBJ2-2	.	TGTGCCAGCAGCGGGATTCGGGACGGAGCGAACACCGGGGAGCTGTTTTTT	CASSGIRDGANTGELFF
TRBV19	.	TRBJ2-4	once	TGTGCCAGCCGCAGGATCGGAGGGAACATTCAGTACTTC	CASRRIGGNIQYF
TRBV27	.	TRBJ2-7	.	TGTGCCAGCAGTTTGGGGGCGGGGAGCGGAGGCTACGAGCAGTACTTC	CASSLGAGSGGYEQYF
TRBV6-5	.	TRBJ2-3	.	TGTGCCAGCAGTTACTCGATTATGGGTTCTAAAGGAGATACGCAGTATTTT	CASSYSIMGSKGDTQYF
TRBV3-1	TRBD1	TRBJ2-5	.	TGTGCCAGCAGCCAATCCCCGGGACAGGAGAACCAAGAGACCCAGTACTTC	CASSQSPGQENQETQYF
TRBV19	.	TRBJ2-1	.	TGTGCCAGTAGTACCAGCAACCCCTACAATGAGCAGTTCTTC	CASSTSNPYNEQFF
TRBV20-1	.	TRBJ2-7	.	TGCAGTGCTAGAGGTCAGGCAAGGGGCGCTAGAAACTACGAGCAGTACTTC	CSARGQARGARNYEQYF
TRBV4-1	.	TRBJ2-2	.	TGCGCCAGCAGCCAAGAATCCGAGACAGGGAACACCGGGGAGCTGTTTTTT	CASSQESETGNTGELFF
TRBV18	.	TRBJ1-2	.	TGTGCCAGCTCACCAGACCAGGGTTCAGACTATGGCTACACCTTC	CASSPDQGSDYGYTF
TRBV5-4	TRBD2	TRBJ2-1	once	TGTGCCAGTCGGCGGGGGACTCCAACCTTGGACAATGAGCAGTTCTTC	CASRRGTPTLDNEQFF
TRBV4-2	.	TRBJ2-5	.	TGTGCCAGCAGCCTATACGACAGCGAAGAGACCCAGTACTTC	CASSLYDSEETQYF
TRBV20-1	.	TRBJ1-1	.	TGCAGTGCTAGAGACGCACAACTTATGAACACTGAAGCTTTCTTT	CSARDAQLMNTEAFF
TRBV30	.	TRBJ1-1	.	TGTGCCTGGGCCCAGATGAGCATGAACACTGAAGCTTTCTTT	CAWAQMSMNTEAFF
TRBV27	.	TRBJ2-4	.	TGTGCCAGCTCACAATTAACCAAAAACATTCAGTACTTC	CASSQLTKNIQYF